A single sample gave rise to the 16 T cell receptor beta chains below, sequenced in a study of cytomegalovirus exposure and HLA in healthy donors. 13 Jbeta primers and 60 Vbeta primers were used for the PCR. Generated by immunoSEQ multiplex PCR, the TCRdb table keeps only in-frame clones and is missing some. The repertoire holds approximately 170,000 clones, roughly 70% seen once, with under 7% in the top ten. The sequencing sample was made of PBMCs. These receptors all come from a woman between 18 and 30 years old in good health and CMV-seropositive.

The CDR3 sequence: CASSFLSGRGDRDHEQFF. CDR3 DNA: TGTGCCAGCAGTTTCCTCTCAGGAAGAGGAGACAGGGACCATGAGCAGTTCTTC. The rearrangement uses TRBV28 and TRBJ2-1; 7 positions agree with TRBD1. CDR3 length: 18 residues. Germline-derived CDR1 and CDR2 are MDHEN and SYDVKM. V shed 3 bases and J 8 bases; nucleotides not matched to a gene: 19. Full variable domain (rest looked up from reference TRBV28 and TRBJ2-1): DVKVTQSSRYLVKRTGEKVFLECVQDMDHENMFWYRQDPGLGLRLIYFSYDVKMKEKGDIPEGYSVSREKKERFSLILESASTNQTSMYLCASSFLSGRGDRDHEQFFGPGTRLTVL.

The CDR3 DNA is TGTGCCAGCAGTTACAAACGGGAGGGACATTCACCCCTCCACTTT. This translates into CASSYKREGHSPLHF. The chain is built from TRBV6-5 and TRBJ1-6, with D possibly being TRBD1 (5 bases). The ends were cut back, 2 bases at V and 8 bases at J, with 13 bases in the middle. The CDR3 consists of 15 residues. Germline V gene lookup returns CDR1 MNHEY and CDR2 SVGAGI.

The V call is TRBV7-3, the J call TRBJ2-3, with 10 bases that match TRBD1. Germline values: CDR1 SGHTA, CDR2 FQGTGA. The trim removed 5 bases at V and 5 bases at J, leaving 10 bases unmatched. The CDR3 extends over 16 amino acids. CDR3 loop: CASSLTGGAGIDTQYF. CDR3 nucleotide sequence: TGTGCCAGCAGCCTGACAGGGGGCGCCGGGATAGATACGCAGTATTTT.

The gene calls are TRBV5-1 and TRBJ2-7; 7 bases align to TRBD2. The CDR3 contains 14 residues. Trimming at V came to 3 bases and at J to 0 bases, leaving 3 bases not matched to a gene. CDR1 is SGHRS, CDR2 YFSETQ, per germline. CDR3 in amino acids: CASSSGLVSYEQYF. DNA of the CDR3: TGCGCCAGCAGCTCTGGACTAGTCTCCTACGAGCAGTACTTC.

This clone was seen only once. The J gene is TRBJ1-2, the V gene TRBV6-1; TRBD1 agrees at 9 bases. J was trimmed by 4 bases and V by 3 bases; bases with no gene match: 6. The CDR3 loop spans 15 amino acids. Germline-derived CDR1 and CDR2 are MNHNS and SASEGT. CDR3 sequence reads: CASSEDTGGSYGYTF. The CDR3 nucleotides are TGTGCCAGCAGTGAGGACACAGGGGGCAGCTATGGCTACACCTTC.

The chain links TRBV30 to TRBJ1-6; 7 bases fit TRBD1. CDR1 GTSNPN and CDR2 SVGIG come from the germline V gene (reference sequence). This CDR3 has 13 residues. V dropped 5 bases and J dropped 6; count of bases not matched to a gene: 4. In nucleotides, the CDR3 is TGTGCCTGGGGGACAGAGAGTAATTCACCCCTCCACTTT. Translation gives CAWGTESNSPLHF.

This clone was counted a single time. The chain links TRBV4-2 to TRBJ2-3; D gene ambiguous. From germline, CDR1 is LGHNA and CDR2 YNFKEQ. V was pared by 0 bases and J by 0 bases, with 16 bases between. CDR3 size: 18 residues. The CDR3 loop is CASSQDLTVYASTDTQYF. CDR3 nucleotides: TGTGCCAGCAGCCAAGATCTTACGGTGTACGCTAGCACAGATACGCAGTATTTT.

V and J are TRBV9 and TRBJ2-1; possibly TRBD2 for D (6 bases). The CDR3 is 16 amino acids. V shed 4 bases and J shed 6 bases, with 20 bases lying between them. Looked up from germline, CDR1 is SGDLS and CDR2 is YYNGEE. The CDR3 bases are TGTGCCAGCAGCCCAGAATCGGGACTCCGCACCAATGAGCAGTTCTTC. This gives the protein CASSPESGLRTNEQFF.

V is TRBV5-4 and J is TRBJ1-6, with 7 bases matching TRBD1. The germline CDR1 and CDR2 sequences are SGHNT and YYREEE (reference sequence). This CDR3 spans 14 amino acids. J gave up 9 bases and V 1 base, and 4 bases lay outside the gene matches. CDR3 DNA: TGTGCCAGCAGCTTGTACCAGGGGGGTTCACCCCTCCACTTT. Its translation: CASSLYQGGSPLHF.

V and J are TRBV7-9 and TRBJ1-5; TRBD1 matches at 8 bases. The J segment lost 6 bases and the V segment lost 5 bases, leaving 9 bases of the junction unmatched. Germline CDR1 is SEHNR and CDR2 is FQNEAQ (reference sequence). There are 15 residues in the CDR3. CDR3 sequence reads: CASSPPGTGGQPQHF. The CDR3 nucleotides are TGTGCCAGCAGCCCCCCCGGGACAGGAGGTCAGCCCCAGCATTTT. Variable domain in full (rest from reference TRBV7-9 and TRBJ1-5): DTGVSQNPRHKITKRGQNVTFRCDPISEHNRLYWYRQTLGQGPEFLTYFQNEAQLEKSRLLSDRFSAERPKGSFSTLEIQRTEQGDSAMYLCASSPPGTGGQPQHFGDGTRLSIL.

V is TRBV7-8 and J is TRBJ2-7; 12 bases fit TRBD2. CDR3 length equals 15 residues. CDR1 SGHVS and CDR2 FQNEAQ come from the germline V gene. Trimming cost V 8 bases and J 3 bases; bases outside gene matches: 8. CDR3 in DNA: TGTGCCAGCGGGTCTAGCGGGGGGGCACTCTACGAGCAGTACTTC. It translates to CASGSSGGALYEQYF.

The CDR3 nucleotides are TGTGCCAGCAGTGAAGGTCGGTACGAGCAGTACTTC. This translates into CASSEGRYEQYF. The chain has TRBV2 and TRBJ2-7; D ambiguous. The CDR3 loop spans 12 amino acids. Germline V gives CDR1 SNHLY, CDR2 FYNNEI. Trimming cost V 1 base and J 4 bases, with 5 bases left between them. Looking up the rest from reference TRBV2 and TRBJ2-7 gives the full variable domain: EPEVTQTPSHQVTQMGQEVILRCVPISNHLYFYWYRQILGQKVEFLVSFYNNEISEKSEIFDDQFSVERPDGSNFTLKIRSTKLEDSAMYFCASSEGRYEQYFGPGTRLTVT.

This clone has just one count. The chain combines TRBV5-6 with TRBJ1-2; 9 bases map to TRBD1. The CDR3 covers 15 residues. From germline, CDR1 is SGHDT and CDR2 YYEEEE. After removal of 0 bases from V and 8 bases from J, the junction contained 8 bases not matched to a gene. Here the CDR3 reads CASSLGDRDLRGYTF. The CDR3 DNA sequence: TGTGCCAGCAGCTTGGGGGACAGGGACCTAAGGGGCTACACCTTC. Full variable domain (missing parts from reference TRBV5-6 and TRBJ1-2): DAGVTQSPTHLIKTRGQQVTLRCSPKSGHDTVSWYQQALGQGPQFIFQYYEEEERQRGNFPDRFSGHQFPNYSSELNVNALLLGDSALYLCASSLGDRDLRGYTFGSGTRLTVV.

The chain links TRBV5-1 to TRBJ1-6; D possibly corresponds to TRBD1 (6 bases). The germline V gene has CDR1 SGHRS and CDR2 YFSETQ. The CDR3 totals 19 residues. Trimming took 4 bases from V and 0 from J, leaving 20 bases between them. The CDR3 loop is CASSRLAQGLSSYNSPLHF. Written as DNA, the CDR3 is TGCGCCAGCAGCCGACTAGCACAGGGATTGAGCTCCTATAATTCACCCCTCCACTTT.

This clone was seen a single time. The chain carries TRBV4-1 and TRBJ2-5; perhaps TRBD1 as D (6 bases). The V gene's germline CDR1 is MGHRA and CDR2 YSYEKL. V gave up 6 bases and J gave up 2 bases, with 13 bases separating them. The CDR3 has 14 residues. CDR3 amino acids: CASSRPDRQETQYF. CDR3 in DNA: TGCGCCAGCAGTCGTCCGGACAGACAAGAGACCCAGTACTTC.

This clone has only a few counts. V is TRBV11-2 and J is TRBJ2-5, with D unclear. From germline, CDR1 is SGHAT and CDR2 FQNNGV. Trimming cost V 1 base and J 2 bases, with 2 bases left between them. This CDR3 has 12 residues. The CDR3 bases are TGTGCCAGCAGCTTAGCGCAAGAGACCCAGTACTTC. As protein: CASSLAQETQYF.